This T cell receptor (beta chain) was retrieved from a study of T cells in Graves' hyperthyroidism and ophthalmopathy. This clonotype was seen more than once but under ten times. Regions amplified from RNA transcripts were the TCR beta CDR3 regions. First-round RT-PCR of the TCR CDR3 relied on the HTBI primer set. TCRdb fed the multiplex PCR reads into MiXCR, producing one record per CDR3 protein. The sample contains about 350,000 distinct CDR3 sequences, 11% to 15% of which appear only once. Sequenced material: blood. This TCR derives from a woman in her thirties with Graves' hyperthyroidism.

The CDR3 here is CASVGQGKVEQFF. For the CDR3, the DNA is TGTGCCAGCGTGGGACAGGGGAAGGTTGAGCAGTTCTTC. J is TRBJ2-1 and V is TRBV7-9, with 10 bases lining up with TRBD1. The CDR3 extends over 13 amino acids. Germline CDR1 and CDR2: SEHNR and FQNEAQ (reference sequence). After removal of 8 bases from V and 9 bases from J, the junction contained 7 bases not matched to a gene.